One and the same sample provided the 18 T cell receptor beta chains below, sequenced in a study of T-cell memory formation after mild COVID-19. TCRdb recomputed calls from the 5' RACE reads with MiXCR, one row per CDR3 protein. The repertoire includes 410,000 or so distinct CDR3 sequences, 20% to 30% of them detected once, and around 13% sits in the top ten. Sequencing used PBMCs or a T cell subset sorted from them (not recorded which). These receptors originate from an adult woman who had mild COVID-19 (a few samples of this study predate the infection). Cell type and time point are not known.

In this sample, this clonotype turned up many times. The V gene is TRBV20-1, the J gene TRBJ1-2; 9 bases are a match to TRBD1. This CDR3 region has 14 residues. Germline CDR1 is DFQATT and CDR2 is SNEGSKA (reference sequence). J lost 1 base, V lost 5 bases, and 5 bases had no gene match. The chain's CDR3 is CSAPYRGRNYGYTF. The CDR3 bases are TGCAGTGCTCCCTACAGGGGGCGTAACTATGGCTACACCTTC.

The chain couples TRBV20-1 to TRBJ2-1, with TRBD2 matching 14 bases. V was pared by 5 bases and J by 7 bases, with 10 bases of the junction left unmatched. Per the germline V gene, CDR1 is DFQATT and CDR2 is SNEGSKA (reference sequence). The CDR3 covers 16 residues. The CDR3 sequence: CSALTSGRGGRNEQFF. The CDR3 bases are TGCAGTGCTCTGACTAGCGGGAGGGGTGGGCGGAATGAGCAGTTCTTC.

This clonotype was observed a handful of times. The CDR3, as DNA: TGCAGTGCTAGTAGGGCCAATCAGCCCCAGCATTTT. This sequence encodes CSASRANQPQHF. V usage is TRBV20-1 and J usage is TRBJ1-5; D remains ambiguous. Between the trimmed V and J ends, which lost 3 bases and 3 bases, there was a span of 6 bases. Germline assignment: CDR1 DFQATT and CDR2 SNEGSKA (reference sequence). There are 12 residues in the CDR3.

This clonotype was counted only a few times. CDR3 coding DNA: TGTGCCAGCAGCTTAGGGACTAGCGGGCGAGAGACCCAGTACTTC. It translates to CASSLGTSGRETQYF. The chain uses TRBV7-3 and TRBJ2-5; TRBD2 matches at 12 bases. The CDR3 totals 15 residues. J lost 4 bases, V lost 2 bases, and 2 bases had no gene match. Germline V gives CDR1 SGHTA, CDR2 FQGTGA. The whole variable domain, remainder taken from reference TRBV7-3 and TRBJ2-5, is GAGVSQTPSNKVTEKGKYVELRCDPISGHTALYWYRQSLGQGPEFLIYFQGTGAADDSGLPNDRFFAVRPEGSVSTLKIQRTERGDSAVYLCASSLGTSGRETQYFGPGTRLLVL.

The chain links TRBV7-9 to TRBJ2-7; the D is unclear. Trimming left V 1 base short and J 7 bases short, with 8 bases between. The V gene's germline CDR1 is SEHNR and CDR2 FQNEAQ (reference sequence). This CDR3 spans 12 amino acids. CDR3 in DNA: TGTGCCAGCAGCTTAGAGGGTATGGAGCAGTACTTC. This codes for CASSLEGMEQYF.

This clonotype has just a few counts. The CDR3 DNA reads TGTGCCACCAGCAGAGACAGGGGATCTAGGGAGACCCAGTACTTC. Protein: CATSRDRGSRETQYF. The chain combines TRBV15 with TRBJ2-5; D possibly corresponds to TRBD1 (6 bases). V was shortened by 0 bases and J by 5 bases, with 13 bases between the two germline ends. CDR1 and CDR2 (germline): LNHNV, YYDKDF (reference sequence). This CDR3 has 15 residues.

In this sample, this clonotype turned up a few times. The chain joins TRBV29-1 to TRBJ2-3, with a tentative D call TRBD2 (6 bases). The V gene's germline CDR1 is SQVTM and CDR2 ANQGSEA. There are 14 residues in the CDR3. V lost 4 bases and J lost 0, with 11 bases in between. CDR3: CSVAAGTSTDTQYF. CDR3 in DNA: TGCAGCGTTGCGGCAGGGACTAGCACAGATACGCAGTATTTT.

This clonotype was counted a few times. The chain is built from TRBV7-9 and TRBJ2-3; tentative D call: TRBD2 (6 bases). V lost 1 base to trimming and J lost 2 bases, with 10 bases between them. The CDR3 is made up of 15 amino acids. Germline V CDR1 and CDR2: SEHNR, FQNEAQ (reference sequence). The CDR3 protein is CASSLGGTLTDTQYF. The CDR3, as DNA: TGTGCCAGCAGCTTAGGCGGGACTCTCACAGATACGCAGTATTTT.

The CDR3: CASSPPHPGGTGELFF. The CDR3, as DNA: TGTGCCAGCAGCCCACCCCACCCTGGGGGCACCGGGGAGCTGTTTTTT. The chain joins TRBV7-9 to TRBJ2-2; D is perhaps TRBD1 or TRBD2 (5 bases each). Trimming took off 5 bases at V and 4 bases at J, with 17 bases between the two ends. Germline V gene sequence: CDR1 SEHNR, CDR2 FQNEAQ (reference sequence). This CDR3 contains 16 residues. Variable domain in full (rest from reference TRBV7-9 and TRBJ2-2): DTGVSQNPRHKITKRGQNVTFRCDPISEHNRLYWYRQTLGQGPEFLTYFQNEAQLEKSRLLSDRFSAERPKGSFSTLEIQRTEQGDSAMYLCASSPPHPGGTGELFFGEGSRLTVL.

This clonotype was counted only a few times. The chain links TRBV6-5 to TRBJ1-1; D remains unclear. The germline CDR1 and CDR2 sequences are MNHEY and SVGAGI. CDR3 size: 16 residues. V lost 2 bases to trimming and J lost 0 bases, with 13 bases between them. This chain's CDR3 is CASSYRATAVNTEAFF. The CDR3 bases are TGTGCCAGCAGTTACAGGGCGACGGCAGTGAACACTGAAGCTTTCTTT.

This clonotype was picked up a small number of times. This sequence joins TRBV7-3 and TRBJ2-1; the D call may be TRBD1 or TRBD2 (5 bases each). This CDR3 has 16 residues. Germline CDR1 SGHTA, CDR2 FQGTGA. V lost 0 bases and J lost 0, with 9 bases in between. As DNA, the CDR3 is TGTGCCAGCAGCTTAACGGGGGATCTCTCCTACAATGAGCAGTTCTTC. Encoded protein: CASSLTGDLSYNEQFF.

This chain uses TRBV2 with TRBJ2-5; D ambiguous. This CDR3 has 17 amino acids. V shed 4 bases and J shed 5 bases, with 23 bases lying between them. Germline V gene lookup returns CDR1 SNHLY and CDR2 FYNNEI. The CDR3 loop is CASSGSGARLPSETQYF. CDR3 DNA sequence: TGTGCCAGCAGTGGCTCGGGCGCGAGATTACCTTCGGAGACCCAGTACTTC.

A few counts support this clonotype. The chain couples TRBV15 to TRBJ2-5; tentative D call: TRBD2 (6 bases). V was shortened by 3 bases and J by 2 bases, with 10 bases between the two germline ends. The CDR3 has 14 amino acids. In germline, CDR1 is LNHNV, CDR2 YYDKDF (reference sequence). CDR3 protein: CATSSLGGQETQYF. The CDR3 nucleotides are TGTGCCACCAGCAGCCTGGGAGGTCAAGAGACCCAGTACTTC.

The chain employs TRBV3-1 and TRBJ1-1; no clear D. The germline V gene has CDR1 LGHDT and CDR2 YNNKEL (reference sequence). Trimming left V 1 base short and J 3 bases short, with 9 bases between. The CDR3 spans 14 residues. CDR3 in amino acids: CASSQGWEDTEAFF. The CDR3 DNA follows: TGTGCCAGCAGCCAAGGGTGGGAAGACACTGAAGCTTTCTTT.

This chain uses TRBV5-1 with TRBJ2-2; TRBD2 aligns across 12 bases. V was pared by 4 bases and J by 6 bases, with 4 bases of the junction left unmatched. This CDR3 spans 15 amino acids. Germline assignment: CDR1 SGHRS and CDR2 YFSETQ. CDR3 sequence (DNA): TGCGCCAGCAGCCCTACTAGCGGGGGGCCCGGGGAGCTGTTTTTT. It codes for CASSPTSGGPGELFF.

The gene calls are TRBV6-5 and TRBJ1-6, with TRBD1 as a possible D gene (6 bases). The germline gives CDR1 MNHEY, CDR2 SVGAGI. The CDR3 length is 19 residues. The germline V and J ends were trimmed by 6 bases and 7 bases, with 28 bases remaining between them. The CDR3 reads CASSRDMTGSFGLNSPLHF. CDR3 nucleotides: TGTGCCAGCAGCCGGGACATGACAGGTTCTTTCGGACTGAATTCACCCCTCCACTTT.

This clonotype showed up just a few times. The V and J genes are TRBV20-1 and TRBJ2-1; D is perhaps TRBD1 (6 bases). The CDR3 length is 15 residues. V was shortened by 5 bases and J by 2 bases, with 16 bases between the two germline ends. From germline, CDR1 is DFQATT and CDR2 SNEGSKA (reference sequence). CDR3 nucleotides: TGCAGTGCTGTAAGAGGACAGAGCCCCTACAATGAGCAGTTCTTC. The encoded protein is CSAVRGQSPYNEQFF.

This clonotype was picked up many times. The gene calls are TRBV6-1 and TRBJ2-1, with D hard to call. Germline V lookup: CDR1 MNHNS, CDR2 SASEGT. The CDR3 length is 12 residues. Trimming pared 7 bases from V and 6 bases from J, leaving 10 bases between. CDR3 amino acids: CASTYKVNEQFF. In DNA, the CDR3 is TGTGCCAGCACCTACAAGGTCAATGAGCAGTTCTTC.